Following are 24 T cell receptor beta chains from one sample sequenced in a study of cytomegalovirus exposure and HLA in healthy donors (dated by TCRdb to about 2017). The library was built by means of the immunoSEQ multiplex PCR assay. For the multiplex PCR, a mixture combining 60 forward primers for TCR Vbeta segments and 13 reverse primers for TCR Jbeta segments was used. The immuneACCESS repertoire file appears here via TCRdb, limited to in-frame rearrangements. These files lack a portion of the clones; in checked studies, under half of the deficit traces to unresolved V genes, and the cause of the others is not known. The sample contains about 270,000 clones, roughly two thirds of them found a single time. The ten largest clones capture 2% to 2.5% of the sample. Input material: PBMCs. Source of these receptors: a female donor in good health and CMV-seronegative.

The rearrangement joins TRBV9 to TRBJ2-3; TRBD2 matches 8 bases. CDR1 is SGDLS, CDR2 YYNGEE, per germline. The CDR3 loop spans 16 amino acids. Trimming at V came to 0 bases and at J to 0 bases, leaving 3 bases not matched to a gene. As DNA, the CDR3 is TGTGCCAGCAGCGTAGCTTTAGCGGGGAGCACAGATACGCAGTATTTT. This translates into CASSVALAGSTDTQYF.

The table lists this clone with a count of one. V and J are TRBV18 and TRBJ2-7, with 8 bases identical to TRBD1. V dropped 3 bases and J dropped 3; count of bases not matched to a gene: 13. The CDR3 consists of 17 residues. Germline V gene sequence: CDR1 KGHSH, CDR2 LQKENI. The CDR3 DNA reads TGTGCCAGCTCACCCTTTTCGTCGACAGGGGCCCTCTACGAGCAGTACTTC. Its translation: CASSPFSSTGALYEQYF.

The CDR3 reads CASSSTVSGNTIYF. CDR3 DNA sequence: TGTGCCAGCAGCTCAACAGTCTCTGGAAACACCATATATTTT. J is TRBJ1-3 and V is TRBV7-9; D uncertain. Germline V lookup: CDR1 SEHNR, CDR2 FQNEAQ (reference sequence). The CDR3 runs to 14 residues. Deletions cut 4 bases from V and 0 bases from J, with 7 bases between. Full variable domain (remainder filled in from reference TRBV7-9 and TRBJ1-3): DTGVSQNPRHKITKRGQNVTFRCDPISEHNRLYWYRQTLGQGPEFLTYFQNEAQLEKSRLLSDRFSAERPKGSFSTLEIQRTEQGDSAMYLCASSSTVSGNTIYFGEGSWLTVV.

The V call is TRBV4-1, the J call TRBJ2-5; a weak D match, TRBD1 (6 bases). The tail of the sequence fits TRBJ2-7 better, so the J call may be wrong. Germline lookup yields CDR1 MGHRA and CDR2 YSYEKL. The CDR3 covers 15 residues. In DNA, the CDR3 is TGCGCCAGCAGCCAAGAGACAGGTAAACCCTACGAGCAGTACTTC. This encodes CASSQETGKPYEQYF.

The chain combines TRBV28 with TRBJ2-5; 12 bases line up with TRBD2. The V segment lost 8 bases and the J segment 4 bases; nucleotides outside the gene matches: 5. Looked up from germline, CDR1 is MDHEN and CDR2 is SYDVKM. This CDR3 spans 14 amino acids. DNA of the CDR3: TGTGCCAGCCGACTAGCGGGAGTAACAGAGACCCAGTACTTC. Protein product: CASRLAGVTETQYF.

The V gene is TRBV19, the J gene TRBJ2-3, with 7 nucleotides matching TRBD1. The CDR3 has 15 residues. Trimming removed 6 bases from V and 1 base from J; junction bases left unmatched: 7. Germline-derived CDR1 and CDR2 are LNHDA and SQIVND (reference sequence). CDR3 loop: CASSLTGAGTDTQYF. CDR3 DNA sequence: TGTGCCAGTAGCCTAACAGGGGCTGGCACAGATACGCAGTATTTT.

The chain carries TRBV9 and TRBJ2-1; 10 nucleotides align to TRBD2. The V gene end was trimmed by 6 bases and the J gene end by 8 bases; junction bases not matched to a gene: 14. The germline CDR1 and CDR2 sequences are SGDLS and YYNGEE. This CDR3 is 16 amino acids long. The CDR3 region has the DNA TGTGCCAGCACTCCAACGGGTACTAGCGGGACCCATGAGCAGTTCTTC. Residues: CASTPTGTSGTHEQFF.

Here the CDR3 DNA reads TGTGCCAGCAGGACCCGCGGAGGGGCCTACGAGCAGTACTTC. This encodes CASRTRGGAYEQYF. The chain employs TRBV5-6 and TRBJ2-7; maybe TRBD2 (6 bases). Deletions cut 5 bases from V and 2 bases from J, with 14 bases between. The CDR3 contains 14 residues. The germline V gene encodes CDR1 SGHDT and CDR2 YYEEEE.

This chain joins TRBV5-6 and TRBJ2-7; D perhaps matches TRBD2 (7 bases). Germline values: CDR1 SGHDT, CDR2 YYEEEE. With 3 bases removed from V and 2 bases from J, the gap between germline ends came to 15 bases. The CDR3 runs 15 residues. The CDR3 reads CASSSMGGTTYEQYF. CDR3 coding DNA: TGTGCCAGCAGCTCCATGGGGGGGACAACCTACGAGCAGTACTTC.

The chain combines TRBV14 with TRBJ2-5; 8 bases line up with TRBD1. The J call is doubtful: the DNA matches TRBJ2-7 better. The CDR3 runs 13 residues. Germline assignment: CDR1 SGHDN and CDR2 FVKESK. CDR3 loop: CATVGQGPYEQYF. DNA for the CDR3: TGTGCCACGGTCGGACAGGGTCCCTACGAGCAGTACTTC.

The chain employs TRBV7-9 and TRBJ2-2; D not certain. Germline assignment: CDR1 SEHNR and CDR2 FQNEAQ (reference sequence). Trimming cost V 2 bases and J 1 base, with 2 bases left between them. The CDR3 is 13 amino acids. The CDR3 is CASSLLNTGELFF. The CDR3 nucleotides read TGTGCCAGCAGCTTACTGAACACCGGGGAGCTGTTTTTT.

The rearrangement joins TRBV11-2 to TRBJ1-1, with TRBD1 matching 7 bases. V dropped 5 bases and J dropped 3; count of bases not matched to a gene: 6. This CDR3 is 14 amino acids long. Per germline, CDR1 SGHAT and CDR2 FQNNGV. This chain's CDR3 is CASSLTGLYTEAFF. CDR3 coding DNA: TGTGCCAGCAGCCTGACAGGGTTGTACACTGAAGCTTTCTTT.

This sequence joins TRBV7-6 and TRBJ2-1; D is possibly TRBD2 (5 bases). The V end was cut by 5 bases, the J end by 7 bases, with 9 bases between. There are 12 residues in the CDR3. Germline V gene sequence: CDR1 SGHVS, CDR2 FNYEAQ. The CDR3 region is CASSNRTNEQFF. In DNA form, the CDR3 reads TGTGCCAGCAGCAACCGGACTAATGAGCAGTTCTTC.

The chain has TRBV6-5 and TRBJ1-1; a weak D match, TRBD1 (5 bases). CDR3 length: 15 residues. V was trimmed by 6 bases and J by 7 bases, leaving 21 bases between them. Looked up from germline, CDR1 is MNHEY and CDR2 is SVGAGI. The CDR3 bases are TGTGCCAGCAGAGTCTCATTTGGTTTGGGGGGTGAAGCTTTCTTT. This codes for CASRVSFGLGGEAFF.

The gene calls are TRBV12-5 and TRBJ2-7, with TRBD1 identical over 8 bases. J was trimmed by 5 bases and V by 0 bases; bases with no gene match: 9. The germline gives CDR1 LGHNT, CDR2 FRNRAP. This CDR3 is built from 16 residues. CDR3 DNA sequence: TGTGCTAGTGGTTTGGTCTGGACAGGGCCGGTGGACGAGCAGTACTTC. Protein product: CASGLVWTGPVDEQYF.

The rearrangement links TRBV18 to TRBJ1-1; D unclear. The CDR3 consists of 13 residues. CDR1 is KGHSH and CDR2 is LQKENI in the germline V gene. The V end lost 8 bases, the J end lost 0 bases, and 10 bases lay between the germline ends. Here the CDR3 DNA reads TGTGCCAGCCTGGAGGTGTTGAACACTGAAGCTTTCTTT. Translating gives CASLEVLNTEAFF. The whole variable domain, filled in from reference TRBV18 and TRBJ1-1, reads NAGVMQNPRHLVRRRGQEARLRCSPMKGHSHVYWYRQLPEEGLKFMVYLQKENIIDESGMPKERFSAEFPKEGPSILRIQQVVRGDSAAYFCASLEVLNTEAFFGQGTRLTVV.

This chain connects TRBV5-1 to TRBJ1-1; tentative D call: TRBD1 (5 bases). The CDR3 has 14 residues. The V end was cut by 4 bases, the J end by 3 bases, with 13 bases between. CDR1 and CDR2 from the germline V gene are SGHRS and YFSETQ. The CDR3, as DNA: TGCGCCAGCAGCGCACAGGTGGGGTACACTGAAGCTTTCTTT. It is translated as CASSAQVGYTEAFF.

This clone was seen more than once but under ten times. The chain uses TRBV4-1 and TRBJ2-3; 10 bases line up with TRBD2. This CDR3 has 19 amino acids. The germline gives CDR1 MGHRA, CDR2 YSYEKL. V lost 0 bases to trimming and J lost 3 bases; unmatched junction nucleotides: 12. CDR3 DNA: TGCGCCAGCAGCCAAGATTCGACTAGCGGGTACTCCCGTACAGATACGCAGTATTTT. Translating it yields CASSQDSTSGYSRTDTQYF.

In this sample, this clone turned up a few times. The V gene is TRBV9, the J gene TRBJ1-2; 7 bases are shared with TRBD1. There are 16 residues in the CDR3. V shed 0 bases and J 7 bases; nucleotides not matched to a gene: 12. The germline gives CDR1 SGDLS, CDR2 YYNGEE. CDR3 nucleotides: TGTGCCAGCAGCGTAGGAATAACGGAGGGGGCGGGTGGCTACACCTTC. Translating gives CASSVGITEGAGGYTF.

This sequence joins TRBV6-1 and TRBJ2-5; 8 bases fit TRBD2. The DNA end favors TRBJ2-7, so the J call may be wrong. Germline-derived CDR1 and CDR2 are MNHNS and SASEGT. CDR3 length equals 17 residues. CDR3 sequence: CASSALGSGSIFYEQYF. Written as DNA, the CDR3 is TGTGCCAGCAGTGCCCTCGGGAGCGGGAGCATCTTTTACGAGCAGTACTTC.

J is TRBJ1-1 and V is TRBV13; D unresolved. From germline, CDR1 is PRHDT and CDR2 FYEKMQ (reference sequence). Trimming took 6 bases from V and 5 from J, leaving 16 bases between them. CDR3 length: 14 residues. The CDR3: CASRGTEVLTEAFF. CDR3 nucleotides: TGTGCCAGCAGGGGAACGGAGGTATTAACTGAAGCTTTCTTT.

J is TRBJ2-7 and V is TRBV19; 11 bases agree with TRBD2. V gave up 7 bases and J gave up 4 bases; unmatched junction bases: 12. Germline V gene lookup returns CDR1 LNHDA and CDR2 SQIVND (reference sequence). The CDR3 covers 16 residues. The CDR3 sequence: CASTRGPGLAEYEQYF. The CDR3 region has the DNA TGTGCCAGTACGAGGGGACCGGGACTAGCGGAGTACGAGCAGTACTTC.

The chain carries TRBV28 and TRBJ2-3; D might be TRBD2 (7 bases). V lost 6 bases to trimming and J lost 4 bases, with 17 bases between them. Germline-derived CDR1 and CDR2 are MDHEN and SYDVKM. This CDR3 contains 15 residues. The CDR3 sequence: CASSAPGAGADTQYF. DNA of the CDR3: TGTGCCAGCAGCGCCCCAGGGGCGGGAGCAGATACGCAGTATTTT.

On this clone: Its ends do not fully match the called genes, so a read error is possible. Other DNA sequences in this specimen translate into the identical CDR3. The CDR3 region is CSSSFGRGNEKLFF. CDR3 nucleotide sequence: TGTTCCAGCAGCTTCGGCAGGGGGAATGAAAAACTGTTTTTT. The chain has TRBV7-9 and TRBJ1-4; 7 bases are a match to TRBD1. The CDR3 contains 14 residues. CDR1 is SEHNR and CDR2 is FQNEAQ in the germline V gene (reference sequence).